The 16 T cell receptor beta chains below all came from one sample that was sequenced in a study of T cells in Graves' hyperthyroidism and ophthalmopathy. Regions amplified from RNA transcripts were the TCR beta CDR3 regions. The primer set for the first-round RT-PCR of the TCR CDR3 was HTBI. Each CDR3 protein gets one entry after TCRdb re-called the multiplex PCR reads with MiXCR. The table shows some 510,000 distinct CDR3 sequences, with around 20% occurring only once. Sequenced: blood. The receptor source for this set is a man aged 18 to 29 with Graves' hyperthyroidism.

This clonotype was seen many times. V usage is TRBV20-1 and J usage is TRBJ2-7, with unresolved D. The CDR3 is made up of 13 amino acids. The V end was cut by 3 bases, the J end by 0 bases, with 9 bases between. CDR1 and CDR2 from the germline V gene are DFQATT and SNEGSKA (reference sequence). CDR3 sequence reads: CSARSAVSYEQYF. The CDR3 coding sequence is TGCAGTGCTAGGTCGGCAGTCTCCTACGAGCAGTACTTC.

This clonotype was observed at least ten times. The V call is TRBV12-3 or TRBV12-4, the J call TRBJ1-1; D ambiguous. The length of the CDR3 is 17 residues. Trimming cost V 5 bases and J 5 bases, with 24 bases left between them. For the CDR3, the DNA is TGTGCCAGCAGTCAACCCCGAGACCCTTGGGGAGGAACTGAAGCTTTCTTT. Its protein is CASSQPRDPWGGTEAFF.

This clonotype was seen only once. This sequence joins TRBV7-2 and TRBJ2-5, with a weak D call TRBD2 (5 bases). Germline lookup yields CDR1 SGHTA and CDR2 FQGNSA. V was shortened by 4 bases and J by 4 bases, with 19 bases between the two germline ends. The CDR3 is 16 amino acids. The CDR3 region has the DNA TGTGCCAGCAGCTATCGACCGGGGTTAGAAGGAGAGACCCAGTACTTC. This gives the protein CASSYRPGLEGETQYF.

The sample holds many counts of this clonotype. CDR3 bases: TGTGCCAGCAGCTTAGGGGCCCAACTGAACACTGAAGCTTTCTTT. Its translation is CASSLGAQLNTEAFF. The chain recombines TRBV7-8 with TRBJ1-1; D gene uncertain. Germline V gives CDR1 SGHVS, CDR2 FQNEAQ. Trimming shortened V by 1 base and J by 0 bases, and 9 bases separated the two germline ends. The CDR3 covers 15 residues.

In its sample, this clonotype was seen many times. The chain combines TRBV2 with TRBJ1-5, with D unclear. CDR1 and CDR2 from the germline V gene are SNHLY and FYNNEI. The CDR3 extends over 15 amino acids. V lost 4 bases to trimming and J lost 9 bases, with 19 bases between them. The CDR3 protein is CASSANGPELGPQHF. The CDR3, as DNA: TGTGCCAGCAGTGCGAATGGGCCGGAACTAGGGCCCCAGCATTTT.

The rearrangement uses TRBV29-1 and TRBJ1-2; 10 nucleotides match TRBD1. There are 12 residues in the CDR3. CDR1 is SQVTM, CDR2 ANQGSEA, per germline. Unmatched junction bases numbered 4, after V lost 6 bases and J lost 6 bases. DNA of the CDR3: TGCAGCGTCCCCGGGACAGGGGATGGCTACACCTTC. Residues: CSVPGTGDGYTF.

This sequence joins TRBV29-1 and TRBJ2-2; the D gene is possibly TRBD2 (5 bases). CDR1 is SQVTM, CDR2 ANQGSEA, per germline. The CDR3 has 13 amino acids. V shed 6 bases and J shed 5 bases, with 13 bases lying between them. CDR3 region: CSVSGILTGELFF. Here the CDR3 DNA reads TGCAGCGTCTCCGGGATCCTGACCGGGGAGCTGTTTTTT.

Note on this clonotype: The junction and the germline gene differ at one end; a read error may be behind it. V gene TRBV6-1 combines with J gene TRBJ2-3; D is perhaps TRBD2 (6 bases). Germline CDR1 MNHNS, CDR2 SASEGT. The CDR3 has 14 amino acids. The CDR3 DNA reads as TGTGCCAGCATGGACGGGGGACCCACAGATACGCAGTATTTC. Translation: CASMDGGPTDTQYF.

This clonotype was counted only a few times. The chain links TRBV20-1 to TRBJ1-2; 8 positions agree with TRBD1. Trimming removed 0 bases from V and 4 bases from J; junction bases left unmatched: 10. The CDR3 loop spans 16 amino acids. Looked up from germline, CDR1 is DFQATT and CDR2 is SNEGSKA (reference sequence). The CDR3 reads CSARDRGRGPTYGYTF. DNA for the CDR3: TGCAGTGCTAGAGATCGCGGCAGGGGGCCGACCTATGGCTACACCTTC.

This chain uses TRBV12-3 or TRBV12-4 with TRBJ1-1; possible D gene TRBD1, 5 bases. Trimming removed 5 bases at V and 3 bases at J, with 10 bases between. The CDR3 is 13 amino acids. CDR3 coding DNA: TGTGCCAGCAGTAGACAGCTTCACACTGAAGCTTTCTTT. Its protein product is CASSRQLHTEAFF.

The chain has TRBV9 and TRBJ2-5, with D possibly being TRBD2 (6 bases). V dropped 3 bases and J dropped 5 bases, with 20 bases sitting between them. Germline assignment: CDR1 SGDLS and CDR2 YYNGEE. The CDR3 consists of 16 residues. The CDR3: CASSEKGLPPGETQYF. DNA of the CDR3: TGTGCCAGCAGCGAGAAGGGACTCCCCCCTGGGGAGACCCAGTACTTC.

This clonotype has just a few counts. Being one base from a much bigger clone, this may be a read error. The V gene is TRBV15, the J gene TRBJ1-5; D may be TRBD1 (6 bases). V was pared by 0 bases and J by 9 bases, with 15 bases between. Per the germline V gene, CDR1 is LNHNV and CDR2 is YYDKDF (reference sequence). This CDR3 has 15 amino acids. CDR3 protein: CATSREGDTSRPQHF. The CDR3 region has the DNA TGTGCCACCAGCAGAGAGGGGGACACCTCGCGGCCCCAGCATTTT.

V and J are TRBV12-3 or TRBV12-4 and TRBJ1-6; TRBD1 is a possible D gene (6 bases). V gave up 2 bases and J gave up 8 bases, with 10 bases separating them. The CDR3 contains 14 residues. The DNA for the CDR3 is TGTGCCAGCAGTTTATCCTCAGGGGATTCACCCCTCCACTTT. It codes for CASSLSSGDSPLHF.

In this sample, this clonotype turned up many times. The chain recombines TRBV19 with TRBJ2-7; D is uncertain. CDR3 size: 13 residues. V was cut by 3 bases and J by 3 bases, with 9 bases left in between. From germline, CDR1 is LNHDA and CDR2 SQIVND (reference sequence). CDR3 nucleotides: TGTGCCAGTAGTATCCTTGCAGGCTACGAGCAGTACTTC. Residues: CASSILAGYEQYF.

This clonotype was detected many times. The chain employs TRBV2 and TRBJ1-1; D might be TRBD1 (5 bases). V lost 5 bases and J 0 bases, leaving 13 bases between the germline ends. Germline-derived CDR1 and CDR2 are SNHLY and FYNNEI. The CDR3 is 15 residues long. The CDR3 coding sequence is TGTGCCAGCAGTTCCGACAGCGAAATGAACACTGAAGCTTTCTTT. Encoded protein: CASSSDSEMNTEAFF.

This clonotype was picked up a small number of times. The V call is TRBV11-2, the J call TRBJ2-7, with D possibly TRBD1 on 5 matching bases. The CDR3 length is 16 residues. Per the germline V gene, CDR1 is SGHAT and CDR2 is FQNNGV. V lost 2 bases and J lost 0, with 14 bases in between. CDR3 DNA: TGTGCCAGCAGCTTATGGCTGACAGAGAGCTCCTACGAGCAGTACTTC. This gives the protein CASSLWLTESSYEQYF.